This T cell receptor (beta chain) was recovered during a study of T cells in Graves' hyperthyroidism and ophthalmopathy. General study points: The majority of expanded thyroid clonotypes above 0.001 also appeared in blood.

There are many counts of this clonotype. Its antigen is not known. From RNA transcripts, TCR beta CDR3 regions were amplified. The primer set for the first-round RT-PCR of the TCR CDR3 was HTBI. TCRdb passed the multiplex PCR reads through MiXCR, listing each CDR3 protein once. The table lists around 340,000 distinct CDR3 sequences, approximately 15% of them singletons, with around 24% in the top ten. Hyperthyroidism, newly diagnosed and lasting under 2 months, affected patients aged 18 to 65. Germline V lookup: CDR1 DFQATT, CDR2 SNEGSKA (reference sequence). The CDR3 is made up of 14 amino acids. V shed 3 bases and J 6 bases; nucleotides not matched to a gene: 6.

V usage is TRBV20-1 and J usage is TRBJ1-4; the match to TRBD1 covers 8 bases. The sequence came from a woman aged 30 to 39 with Graves' hyperthyroidism. The sequencing input was blood. CDR3 sequence: CSASPPRGHEKLFF. Written as DNA, the CDR3 is TGCAGTGCTAGCCCGCCCAGGGGGCATGAAAAACTGTTTTTT.